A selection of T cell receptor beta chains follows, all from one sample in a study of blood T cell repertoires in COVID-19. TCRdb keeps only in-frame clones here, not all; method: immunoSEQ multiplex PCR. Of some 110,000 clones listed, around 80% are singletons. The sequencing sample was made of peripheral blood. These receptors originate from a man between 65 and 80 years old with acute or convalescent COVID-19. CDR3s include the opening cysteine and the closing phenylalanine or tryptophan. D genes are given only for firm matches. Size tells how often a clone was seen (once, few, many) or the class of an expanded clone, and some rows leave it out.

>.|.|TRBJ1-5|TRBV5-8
TGTGCCAGCAGCTTGGGGCAGGGGTATAGCAATCAGCCCCAGCATTTT
CASSLGQGYSNQPQHF
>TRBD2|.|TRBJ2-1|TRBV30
TGTGCCTGGACCATCGGACTAGCGCACAATGAGCAGTTCTTC
CAWTIGLAHNEQFF
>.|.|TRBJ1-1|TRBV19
TGTGCCAGTAGTATTTGGGGGGAGGAAACTGAAGCTTTCTTT
CASSIWGEETEAFF
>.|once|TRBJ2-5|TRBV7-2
TGTGCCAGCAGCCGACAGAACCAAGAGACCCAGTACTTC
CASSRQNQETQYF
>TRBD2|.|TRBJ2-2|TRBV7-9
TGTGCCAGCAGGCCCGGGACTACGAACACCGGGGAGCTGTTTTTT
CASRPGTTNTGELFF
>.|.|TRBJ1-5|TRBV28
TGTGCCACCCAGAGCCGGGGCAATCAGCCCCAGCATTTT
CATQSRGNQPQHF
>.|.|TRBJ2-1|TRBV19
TGTGCCAGTAGTGTCCGGGAGCCGCCATACAATGAGCAGTTCTTC
CASSVREPPYNEQFF
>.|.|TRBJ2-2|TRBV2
TGTGCCAGCAGTGAAATCAGTACGAACACCGGGGAGCTGTTTTTT
CASSEISTNTGELFF
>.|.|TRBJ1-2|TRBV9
TGTGCCAGCGCGGGAGGCAAAAACTATGGCTACACCTTC
CASAGGKNYGYTF
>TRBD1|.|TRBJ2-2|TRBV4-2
TGTGCCAGCAGCCAAGAAAACCCGGGACAGTACACCGGGGAGCTGTTTTTT
CASSQENPGQYTGELFF
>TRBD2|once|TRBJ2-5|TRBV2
TGTGCCAGCAGTGAAGGGCAGGCGGGGGGGCATGGAGAGACCCAGTACTTC
CASSEGQAGGHGETQYF
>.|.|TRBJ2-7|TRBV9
TGTGCCAGCAGCCCCTCGGGACACTACTCCTCATCCGAGCAGTACTTC
CASSPSGHYSSSEQYF
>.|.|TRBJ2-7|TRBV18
TGTGCCAGCTCACCGCGCCAGGGCGGGACCTACGAGCAGTACTTC
CASSPRQGGTYEQYF
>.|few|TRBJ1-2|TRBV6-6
TGTGCCAGCAGGGGAGGATATGGCTACACCTTC
CASRGGYGYTF
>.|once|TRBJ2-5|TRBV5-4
TGTGCCAGCAGCTTGGTGTCAGACCAAGAGACCCAGTACTTC
CASSLVSDQETQYF
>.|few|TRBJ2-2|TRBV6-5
TGTGCCAGCAGAAGACTATCGAACACCGGGGAGCTGTTTTTT
CASRRLSNTGELFF
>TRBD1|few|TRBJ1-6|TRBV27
TGTGCCAGCAGTTTATCCCCCGGGACAGGGAGTTCACCCCTCCACTTT
CASSLSPGTGSSPLHF
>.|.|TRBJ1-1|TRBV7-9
TGTGCCAGCAGCGAGAGACAGACTGAAGCTTTCTTT
CASSERQTEAFF